The T cell receptor gamma chain described here comes from a study of gamma-delta chains in newborns, infants, children. Overall study: Polyclonal expansion of innate γδ T cells after birth follows microbial exposure.

TCRdb ran CATT on the reads. The sample records some 4,000 gamma-chain clones, around two thirds being singletons. There are 14 residues in the CDR3. Germline V gives CDR1 VENAVY, CDR2 YDSYNSRV. A note on this clone: One junction end disagrees with the germline gene, perhaps due to a read error.

This TCR derives from a child who was a newborn, infant or young child, either healthy, febrile or measles-vaccinated (not recorded which). What was sequenced was blood. The rearrangement joins TRGV8 to TRGJP2. TCRdb does not report a J gene; here it was assigned by matching the DNA to germline references. CDR3 bases: TGTGCCACCTGGGATATTAGTGGTGATTGGATCAAGACGTTT. Its translation is CATWDISGDWIKTF.